This T cell receptor beta chain was identified during a study of blood T cell repertoires in COVID-19. Across the study: T cells, B-cell-depleted T cells, or PBMCs supplied cDNA or gDNA.

Per the authors' pipeline: Amplification of reference gene primers provided the estimated nucleated cell counts. Using immunoSEQ multiplex PCR, the repertoire was profiled, and TCRdb retains in-frame clones only, with some absent. V and J calls and clone size are as listed in that table; D and trimming were resolved from the DNA. The table has roughly 21,000 clones, 86% seen once. Trimming took 6 bases from V and 6 from J; bases not matched to a gene: 10. Per germline, CDR1 MNHEY and CDR2 SMNVEV (reference sequence). The CDR3 runs to 15 residues. The V and J genes are TRBV27 and TRBJ2-1, with TRBD1 matching over 8 bases. The TCR comes from a woman aged 80 or older with active or convalescent COVID-19. Sequencing was carried out using peripheral blood. CDR3 loop: CASRFDRGGINEQFF. CDR3 DNA: TGTGCCAGCAGATTTGACAGGGGCGGCATCAATGAGCAGTTCTTC.